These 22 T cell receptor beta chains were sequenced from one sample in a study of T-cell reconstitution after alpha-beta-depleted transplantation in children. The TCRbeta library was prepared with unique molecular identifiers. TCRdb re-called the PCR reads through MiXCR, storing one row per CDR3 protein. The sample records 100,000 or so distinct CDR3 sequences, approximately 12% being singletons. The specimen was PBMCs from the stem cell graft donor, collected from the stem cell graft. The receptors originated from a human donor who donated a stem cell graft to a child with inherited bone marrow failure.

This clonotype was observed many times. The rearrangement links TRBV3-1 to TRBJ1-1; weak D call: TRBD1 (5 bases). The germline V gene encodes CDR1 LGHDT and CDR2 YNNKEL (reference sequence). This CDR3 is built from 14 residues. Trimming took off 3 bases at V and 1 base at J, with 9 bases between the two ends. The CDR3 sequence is CASSQGTANTEAFF. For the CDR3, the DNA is TGTGCCAGCAGCCAGGGGACGGCGAACACTGAAGCTTTCTTT.

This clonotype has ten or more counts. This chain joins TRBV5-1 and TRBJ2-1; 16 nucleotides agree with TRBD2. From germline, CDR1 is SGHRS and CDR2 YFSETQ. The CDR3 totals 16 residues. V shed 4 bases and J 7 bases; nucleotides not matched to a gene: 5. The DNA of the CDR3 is TGCGCCAGCAGCCAAGGGACTAGCGGGAGGGTGAATGAGCAGTTCTTC. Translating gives CASSQGTSGRVNEQFF.

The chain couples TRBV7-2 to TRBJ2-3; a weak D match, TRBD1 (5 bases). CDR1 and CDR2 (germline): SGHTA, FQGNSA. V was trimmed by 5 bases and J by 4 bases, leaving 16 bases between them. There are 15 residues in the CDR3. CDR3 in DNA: TGTGCCAGCAGCCCGAGTGTGGGCAGGGCAGATACGCAGTATTTT. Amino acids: CASSPSVGRADTQYF.

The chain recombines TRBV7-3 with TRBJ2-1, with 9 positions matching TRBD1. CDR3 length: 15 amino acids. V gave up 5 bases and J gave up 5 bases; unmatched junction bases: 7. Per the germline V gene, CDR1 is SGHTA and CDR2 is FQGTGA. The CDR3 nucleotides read TGTGCCAGCAGCCGTCCGGGACAGGGAAACAATGAGCAGTTCTTC. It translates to CASSRPGQGNNEQFF.

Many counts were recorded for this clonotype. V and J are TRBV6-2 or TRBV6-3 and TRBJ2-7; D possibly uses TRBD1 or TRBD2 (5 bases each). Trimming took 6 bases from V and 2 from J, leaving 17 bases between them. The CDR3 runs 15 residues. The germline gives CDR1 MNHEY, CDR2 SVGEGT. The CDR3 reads CASSPPGDGPYEQYF. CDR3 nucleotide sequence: TGTGCCAGCAGCCCCCCCGGGGACGGTCCCTACGAGCAGTACTTC.

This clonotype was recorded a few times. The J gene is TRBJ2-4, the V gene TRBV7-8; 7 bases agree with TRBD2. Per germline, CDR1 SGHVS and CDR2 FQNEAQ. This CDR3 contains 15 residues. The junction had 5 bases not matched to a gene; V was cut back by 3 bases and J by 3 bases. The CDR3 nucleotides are TGTGCCAGCAGCTTTGGGGGGGGGGGCAAAAACATTCAGTACTTC. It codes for CASSFGGGGKNIQYF.

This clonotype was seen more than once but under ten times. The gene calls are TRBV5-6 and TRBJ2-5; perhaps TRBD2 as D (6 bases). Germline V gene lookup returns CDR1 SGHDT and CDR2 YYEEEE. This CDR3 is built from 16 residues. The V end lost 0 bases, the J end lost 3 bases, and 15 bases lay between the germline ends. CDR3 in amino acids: CASSLEGGRLKETQYF. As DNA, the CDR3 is TGTGCCAGCAGCTTGGAAGGAGGGAGGCTGAAAGAGACCCAGTACTTC.

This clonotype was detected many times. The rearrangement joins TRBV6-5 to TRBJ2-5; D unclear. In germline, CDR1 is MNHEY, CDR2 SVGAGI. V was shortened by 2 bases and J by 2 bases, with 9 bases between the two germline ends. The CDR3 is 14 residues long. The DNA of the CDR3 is TGTGCCAGCAGTTACGTGTCCAGTCAAGAGACCCAGTACTTC. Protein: CASSYVSSQETQYF.

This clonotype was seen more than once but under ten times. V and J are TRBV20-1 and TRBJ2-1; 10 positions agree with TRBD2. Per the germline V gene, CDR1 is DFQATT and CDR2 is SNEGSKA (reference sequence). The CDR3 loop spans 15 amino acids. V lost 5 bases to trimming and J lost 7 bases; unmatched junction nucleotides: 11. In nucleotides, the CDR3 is TGCAGTGCTCCCGAAAGCGGGAGGGCCGGGAATGAGCAGTTCTTC. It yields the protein CSAPESGRAGNEQFF.

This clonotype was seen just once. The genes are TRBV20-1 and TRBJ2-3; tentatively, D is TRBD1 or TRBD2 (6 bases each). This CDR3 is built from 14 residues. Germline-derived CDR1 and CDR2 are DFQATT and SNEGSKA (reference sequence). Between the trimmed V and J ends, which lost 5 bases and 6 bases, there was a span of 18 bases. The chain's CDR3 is CSAPVRGQGDTQYF. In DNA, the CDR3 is TGCAGTGCTCCAGTTCGGGGGCAGGGGGATACGCAGTATTTT.

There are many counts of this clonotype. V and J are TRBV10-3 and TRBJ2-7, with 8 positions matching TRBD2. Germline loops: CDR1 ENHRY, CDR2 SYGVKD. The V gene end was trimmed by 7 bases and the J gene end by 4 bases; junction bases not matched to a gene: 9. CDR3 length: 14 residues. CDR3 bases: TGTGCCATCAATGATCTAGCGGGCGGATACGAGCAGTACTTC. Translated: CAINDLAGGYEQYF.

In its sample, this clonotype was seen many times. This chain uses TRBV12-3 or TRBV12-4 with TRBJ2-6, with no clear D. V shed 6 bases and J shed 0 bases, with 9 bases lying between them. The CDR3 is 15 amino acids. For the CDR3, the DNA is TGTGCCAGCAGGCCTGAAGTCTCTGGGGCCAACGTCCTGACTTTC. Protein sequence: CASRPEVSGANVLTF.

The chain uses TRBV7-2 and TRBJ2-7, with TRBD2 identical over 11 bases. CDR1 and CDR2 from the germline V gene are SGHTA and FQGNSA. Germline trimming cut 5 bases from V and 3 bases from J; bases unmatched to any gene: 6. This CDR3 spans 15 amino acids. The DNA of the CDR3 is TGTGCCAGCAGCCCCACCGGGACTAGCGGCTACGAGCAGTACTTC. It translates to CASSPTGTSGYEQYF.

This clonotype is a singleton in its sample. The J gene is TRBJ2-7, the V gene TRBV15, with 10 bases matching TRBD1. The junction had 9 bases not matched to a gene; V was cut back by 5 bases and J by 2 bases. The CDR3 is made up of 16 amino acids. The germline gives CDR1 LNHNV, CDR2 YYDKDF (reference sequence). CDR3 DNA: TGTGCCACCAGCCCCTCCCCGGGACAGGGGACCTACGAGCAGTACTTC. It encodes CATSPSPGQGTYEQYF. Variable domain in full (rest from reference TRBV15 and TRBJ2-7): DAMVIQNPRYQVTQFGKPVTLSCSQTLNHNVMYWYQQKSSQAPKLLFHYYDKDFNNEADTPDNFQSRRPNTSFCFLDIRSPGLGDTAMYLCATSPSPGQGTYEQYFGPGTRLTVT.

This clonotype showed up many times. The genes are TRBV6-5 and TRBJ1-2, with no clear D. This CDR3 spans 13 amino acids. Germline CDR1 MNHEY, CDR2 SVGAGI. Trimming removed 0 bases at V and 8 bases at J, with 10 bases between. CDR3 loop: CASSYSSGEGYTF. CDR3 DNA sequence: TGTGCCAGCAGTTACTCGAGCGGGGAGGGCTACACCTTC.

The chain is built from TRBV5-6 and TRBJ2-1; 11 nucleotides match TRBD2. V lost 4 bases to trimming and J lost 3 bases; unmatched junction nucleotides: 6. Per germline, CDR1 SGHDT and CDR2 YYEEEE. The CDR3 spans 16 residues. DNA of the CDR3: TGTGCCAGCAGCAGAACTAGCGGGAGTCACTACAATGAGCAGTTCTTC. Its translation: CASSRTSGSHYNEQFF.

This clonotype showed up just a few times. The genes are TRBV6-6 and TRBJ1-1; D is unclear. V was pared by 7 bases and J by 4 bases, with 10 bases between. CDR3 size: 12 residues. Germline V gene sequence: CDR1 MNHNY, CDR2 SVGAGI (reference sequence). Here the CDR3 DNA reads TGTGCCAGCACCAAATTATCCACTGAAGCTTTCTTT. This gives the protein CASTKLSTEAFF.

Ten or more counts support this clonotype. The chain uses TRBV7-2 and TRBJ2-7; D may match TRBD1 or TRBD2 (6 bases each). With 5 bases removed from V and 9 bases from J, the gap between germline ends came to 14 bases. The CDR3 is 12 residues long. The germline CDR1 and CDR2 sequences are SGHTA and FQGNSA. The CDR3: CASSTRKGGQYF. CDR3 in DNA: TGTGCCAGCAGCACCCGGAAGGGGGGGCAGTACTTC.

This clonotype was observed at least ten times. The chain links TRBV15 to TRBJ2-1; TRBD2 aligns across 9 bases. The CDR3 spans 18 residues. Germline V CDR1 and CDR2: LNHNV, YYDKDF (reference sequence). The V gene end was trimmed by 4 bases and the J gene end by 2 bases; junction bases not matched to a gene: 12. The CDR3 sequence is CATSNSGRTPTPYNEQFF. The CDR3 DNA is TGTGCCACCAGCAACAGCGGGAGGACACCAACACCCTACAATGAGCAGTTCTTC.

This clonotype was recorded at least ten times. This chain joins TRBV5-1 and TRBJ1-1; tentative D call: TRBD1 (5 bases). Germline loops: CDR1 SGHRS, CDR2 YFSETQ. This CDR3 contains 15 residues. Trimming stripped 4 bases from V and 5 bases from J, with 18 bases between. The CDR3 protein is CASSLTGTRATEAFF. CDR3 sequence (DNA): TGCGCCAGCAGCCTCACCGGGACTCGGGCAACTGAAGCTTTCTTT.

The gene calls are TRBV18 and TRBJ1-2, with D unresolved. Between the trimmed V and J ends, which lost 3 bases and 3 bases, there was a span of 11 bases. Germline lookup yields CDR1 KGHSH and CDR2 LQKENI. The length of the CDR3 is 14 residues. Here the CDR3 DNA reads TGTGCCAGCTCACCCGTCGAGGGTGACTATGGCTACACCTTC. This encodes CASSPVEGDYGYTF.

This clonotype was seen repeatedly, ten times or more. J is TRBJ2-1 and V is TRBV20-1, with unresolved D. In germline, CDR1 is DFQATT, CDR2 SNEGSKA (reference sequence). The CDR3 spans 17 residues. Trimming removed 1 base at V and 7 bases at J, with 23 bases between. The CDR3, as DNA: TGCAGTGCTAGAGGCTACTCCCGTTCTCAGGTTGGGAATGAGCAGTTCTTC. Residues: CSARGYSRSQVGNEQFF.